The 3 T cell receptor beta chains reported below all come from one sample, sequenced in a study of somatic mutations in cytotoxic T cells in rheumatoid arthritis. TCRdb's table, derived via immunoSEQ multiplex PCR, lists solely in-frame clones and lacks some. Here the sample spans 10,000 or so clones, 81% being singletons. Sequenced: CD8+ T cells sorted from blood. The origin of the receptors is a woman aged 50 to 60 in good health.

The chain employs TRBV30 and TRBJ2-7; 7 positions match TRBD1. The CDR3 totals 16 residues. CDR1 and CDR2 from the germline V gene are GTSNPN and SVGIG (reference sequence). The V segment lost 1 base and the J segment 4 bases; nucleotides outside the gene matches: 13. DNA of the CDR3: TGTGCCTGGAGTGCCCTTACAGGGGAATCTATGTACGAGCAGTACTTC. Its translation: CAWSALTGESMYEQYF.

This clone was counted a single time. V gene TRBV13 combines with J gene TRBJ2-7; 9 nucleotides align to TRBD2. The ends lost 3 bases at V and 5 bases at J; junction bases unmatched: 8. Looked up from germline, CDR1 is PRHDT and CDR2 is FYEKMQ (reference sequence). The CDR3 extends over 15 amino acids. This chain's CDR3 is CASSFGGRAFNEQYF. The CDR3 bases are TGTGCCAGCAGCTTTGGCGGGAGGGCCTTCAACGAGCAGTACTTC.

J is TRBJ2-3 and V is TRBV5-6; TRBD1 is a possible D gene (5 bases). Trimming shortened V by 2 bases and J by 1 base, and 11 bases separated the two germline ends. CDR3 length: 15 amino acids. In germline, CDR1 is SGHDT, CDR2 YYEEEE. CDR3 amino acids: CASSFQGGGTDTQYF. DNA for the CDR3: TGTGCCAGCAGCTTCCAGGGTGGGGGCACAGATACGCAGTATTTT.